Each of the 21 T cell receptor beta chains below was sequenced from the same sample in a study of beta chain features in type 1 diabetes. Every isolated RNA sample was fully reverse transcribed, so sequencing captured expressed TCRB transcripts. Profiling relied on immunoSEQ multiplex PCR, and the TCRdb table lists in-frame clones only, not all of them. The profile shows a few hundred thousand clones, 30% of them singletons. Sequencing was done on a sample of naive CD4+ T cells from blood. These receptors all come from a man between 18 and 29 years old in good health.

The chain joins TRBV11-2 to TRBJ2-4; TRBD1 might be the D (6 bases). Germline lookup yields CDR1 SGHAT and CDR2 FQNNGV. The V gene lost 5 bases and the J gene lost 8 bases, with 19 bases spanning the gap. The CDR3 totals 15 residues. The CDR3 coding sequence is TGTGCCAGCAGCGTCGGGTTGACCCCAGGGGACATTCAGTACTTC. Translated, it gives CASSVGLTPGDIQYF.

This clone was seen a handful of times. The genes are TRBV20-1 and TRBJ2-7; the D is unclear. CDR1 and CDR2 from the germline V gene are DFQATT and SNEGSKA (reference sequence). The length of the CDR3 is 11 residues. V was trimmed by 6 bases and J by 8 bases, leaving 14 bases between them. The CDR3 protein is CSAPITLQQYF. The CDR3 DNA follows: TGCAGTGCGCCCATTACTCTCCAGCAGTACTTC.

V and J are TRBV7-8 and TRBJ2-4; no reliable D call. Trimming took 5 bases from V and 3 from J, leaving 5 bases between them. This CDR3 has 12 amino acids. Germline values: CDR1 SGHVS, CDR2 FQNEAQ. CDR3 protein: CASSELKNIQYF. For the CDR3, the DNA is TGTGCCAGCAGCGAACTCAAAAACATTCAGTACTTC.

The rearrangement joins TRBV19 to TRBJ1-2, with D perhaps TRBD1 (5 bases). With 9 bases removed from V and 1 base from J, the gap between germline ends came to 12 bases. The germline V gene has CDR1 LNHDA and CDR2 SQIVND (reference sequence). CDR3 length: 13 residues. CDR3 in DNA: TGTGCCAGCACTCAGGGCAATAACTATGGCTACACCTTC. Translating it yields CASTQGNNYGYTF.

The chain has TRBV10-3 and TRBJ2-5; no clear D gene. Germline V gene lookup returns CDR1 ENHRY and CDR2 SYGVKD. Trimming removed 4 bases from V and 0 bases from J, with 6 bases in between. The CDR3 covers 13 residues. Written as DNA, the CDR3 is TGTGCCATCAGTGGGACCAACCAAGAGACCCAGTACTTC. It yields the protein CAISGTNQETQYF.

The CDR3 coding sequence is TGCAGTGCTAAACGGGGCCACGAGCAGTACTTC. Its protein product is CSAKRGHEQYF. The V gene is TRBV20-1, the J gene TRBJ2-7; D may correspond to TRBD1 or TRBD2 (5 bases each). CDR3 length: 11 amino acids. Trimming pared 4 bases from V and 5 bases from J, leaving 9 bases between. From germline, CDR1 is DFQATT and CDR2 SNEGSKA (reference sequence).

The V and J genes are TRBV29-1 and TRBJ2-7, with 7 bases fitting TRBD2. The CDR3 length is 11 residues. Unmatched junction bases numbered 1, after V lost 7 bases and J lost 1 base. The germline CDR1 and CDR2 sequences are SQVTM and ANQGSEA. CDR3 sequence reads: CSAGRSYEQYF. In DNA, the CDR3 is TGCAGCGCCGGGAGGTCCTACGAGCAGTACTTC.

The CDR3 spells CATSRGTSGMQGNEQFF. The CDR3 bases are TGTGCCACCAGCAGAGGAACTAGCGGGATGCAAGGCAATGAGCAGTTCTTC. The rearrangement joins TRBV15 to TRBJ2-1, with 10 positions matching TRBD2. CDR3 length: 17 residues. Trimming took 1 base from V and 6 from J; bases not matched to a gene: 9. Germline V gene data show CDR1 as LNHNV and CDR2 as YYDKDF (reference sequence).

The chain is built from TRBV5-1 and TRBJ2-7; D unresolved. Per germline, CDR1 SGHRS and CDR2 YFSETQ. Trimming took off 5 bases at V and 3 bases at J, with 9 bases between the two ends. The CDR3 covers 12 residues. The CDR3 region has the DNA TGCGCCAGCAGGACGGAGAACTACGAGCAGTACTTC. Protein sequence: CASRTENYEQYF.

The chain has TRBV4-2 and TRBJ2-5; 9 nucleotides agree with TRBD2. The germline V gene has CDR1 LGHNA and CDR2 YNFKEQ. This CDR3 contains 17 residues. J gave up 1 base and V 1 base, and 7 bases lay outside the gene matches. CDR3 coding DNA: TGTGCCAGCAGCCAAGGACACGCGGGAGGGCCCCAAGAGACCCAGTACTTC. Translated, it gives CASSQGHAGGPQETQYF.

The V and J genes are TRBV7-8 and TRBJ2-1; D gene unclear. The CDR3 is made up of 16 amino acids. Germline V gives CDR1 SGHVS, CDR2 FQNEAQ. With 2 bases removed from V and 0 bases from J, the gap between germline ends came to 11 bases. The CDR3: CASSLLNPSSYNEQFF. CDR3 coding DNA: TGTGCCAGCAGCTTACTCAACCCCAGCTCCTACAATGAGCAGTTCTTC.

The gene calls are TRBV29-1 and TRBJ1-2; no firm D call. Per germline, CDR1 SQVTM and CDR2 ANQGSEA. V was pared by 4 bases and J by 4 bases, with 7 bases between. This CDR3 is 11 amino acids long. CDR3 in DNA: TGCAGCGTTGGGGAAACCTATGGCTACACCTTC. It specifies CSVGETYGYTF.

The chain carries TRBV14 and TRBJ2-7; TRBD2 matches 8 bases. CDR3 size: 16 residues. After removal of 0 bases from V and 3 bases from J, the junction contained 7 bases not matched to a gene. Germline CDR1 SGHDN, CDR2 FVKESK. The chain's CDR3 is CASSQDSWLAGYEQYF. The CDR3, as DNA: TGTGCCAGCAGCCAAGACAGCTGGCTAGCGGGCTACGAGCAGTACTTC.

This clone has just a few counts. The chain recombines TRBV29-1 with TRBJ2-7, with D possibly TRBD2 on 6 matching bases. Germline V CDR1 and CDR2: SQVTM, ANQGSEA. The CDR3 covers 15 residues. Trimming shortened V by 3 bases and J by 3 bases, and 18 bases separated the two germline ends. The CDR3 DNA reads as TGCAGCGTTGAGGGTGCTTCGGGACTGAACTACGAGCAGTACTTC. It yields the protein CSVEGASGLNYEQYF.

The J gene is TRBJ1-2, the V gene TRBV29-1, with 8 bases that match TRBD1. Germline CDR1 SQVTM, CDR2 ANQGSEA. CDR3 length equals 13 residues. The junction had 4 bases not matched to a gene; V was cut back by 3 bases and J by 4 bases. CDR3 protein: CSVEQGASYGYTF. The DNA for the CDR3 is TGCAGCGTTGAGCAGGGGGCATCCTATGGCTACACCTTC.

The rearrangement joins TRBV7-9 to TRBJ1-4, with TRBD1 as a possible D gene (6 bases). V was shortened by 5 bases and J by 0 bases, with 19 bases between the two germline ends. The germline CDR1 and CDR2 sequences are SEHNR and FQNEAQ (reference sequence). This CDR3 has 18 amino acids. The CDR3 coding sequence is TGTGCCAGCAGCCACAGCCTTTCAGGGGTCACAACTAATGAAAAACTGTTTTTT. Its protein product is CASSHSLSGVTTNEKLFF.

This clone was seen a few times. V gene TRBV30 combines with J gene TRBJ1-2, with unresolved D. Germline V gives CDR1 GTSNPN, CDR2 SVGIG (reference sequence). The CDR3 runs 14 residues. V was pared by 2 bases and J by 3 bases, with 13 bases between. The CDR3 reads CAWSIRRGDYGYTF. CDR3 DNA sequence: TGTGCCTGGAGTATTAGACGGGGAGACTATGGCTACACCTTC.

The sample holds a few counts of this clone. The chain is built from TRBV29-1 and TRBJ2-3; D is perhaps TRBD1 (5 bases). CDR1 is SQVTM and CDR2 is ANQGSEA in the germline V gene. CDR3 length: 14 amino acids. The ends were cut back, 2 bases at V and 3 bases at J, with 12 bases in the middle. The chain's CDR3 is CSVERGIGTDTQYF. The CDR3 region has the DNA TGCAGCGTTGAAAGGGGAATTGGTACAGATACGCAGTATTTT.

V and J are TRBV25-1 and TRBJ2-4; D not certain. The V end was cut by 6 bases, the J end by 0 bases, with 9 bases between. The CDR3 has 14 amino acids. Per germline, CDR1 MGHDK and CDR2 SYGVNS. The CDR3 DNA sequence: TGTGCCAGCAGCGCCGGGCTAGCCAAAAACATTCAGTACTTC. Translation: CASSAGLAKNIQYF. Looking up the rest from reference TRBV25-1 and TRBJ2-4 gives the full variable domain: EADIYQTPRYLVIGTGKKITLECSQTMGHDKMYWYQQDPGMELHLIHYSYGVNSTEKGDLSSESTVSRIRTEHFPLTLESARPSHTSQYLCASSAGLAKNIQYFGAGTRLSVL.

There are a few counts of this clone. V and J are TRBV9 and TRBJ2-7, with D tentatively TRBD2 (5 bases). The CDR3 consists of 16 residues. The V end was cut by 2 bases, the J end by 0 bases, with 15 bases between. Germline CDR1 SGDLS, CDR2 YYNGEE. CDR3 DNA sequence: TGTGCCAGCAGCGTGAACCGGCTAGCCCACTCCTACGAGCAGTACTTC. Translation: CASSVNRLAHSYEQYF.

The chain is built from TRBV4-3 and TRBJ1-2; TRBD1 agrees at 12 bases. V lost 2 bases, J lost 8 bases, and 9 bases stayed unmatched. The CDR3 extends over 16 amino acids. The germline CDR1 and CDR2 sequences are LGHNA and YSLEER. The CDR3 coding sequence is TGCGCCAGCAGCCAAACTCCGGGACAGGGGGCTTCCGGCTACACCTTC. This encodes CASSQTPGQGASGYTF.